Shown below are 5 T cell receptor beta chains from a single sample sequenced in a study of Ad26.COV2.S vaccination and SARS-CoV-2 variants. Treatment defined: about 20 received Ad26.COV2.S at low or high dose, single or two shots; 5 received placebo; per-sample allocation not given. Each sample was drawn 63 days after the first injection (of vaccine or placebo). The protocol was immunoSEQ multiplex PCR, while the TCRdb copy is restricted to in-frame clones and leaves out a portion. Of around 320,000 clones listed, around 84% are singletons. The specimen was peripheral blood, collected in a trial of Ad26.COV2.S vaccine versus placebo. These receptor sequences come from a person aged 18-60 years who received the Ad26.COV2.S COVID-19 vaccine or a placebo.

The CDR3 sequence is CASSQERTRNNSPLHF. DNA of the CDR3: TGTGCCAGCAGCCAAGAGAGGACCAGGAATAATTCACCCCTCCACTTT. V is TRBV3-1 (or the pseudogene TRBV3-2) and J is TRBJ1-6; D is ambiguous. Trimming left V 0 bases short and J 5 bases short, with 11 bases between. The germline CDR1 and CDR2 sequences are LGHDT and YNNKEL (reference sequence). The CDR3 covers 16 residues.

Here the CDR3 reads CASSRKDSYNSPLHF. CDR3 bases: TGTGCCAGCAGTAGGAAGGACTCCTATAATTCACCCCTCCACTTT. V and J are TRBV25-1 and TRBJ1-6; D remains ambiguous. Trimming left V 5 bases short and J 0 bases short, with 8 bases between. The CDR3 runs to 15 residues. Germline V gene data show CDR1 as MGHDK and CDR2 as SYGVNS.

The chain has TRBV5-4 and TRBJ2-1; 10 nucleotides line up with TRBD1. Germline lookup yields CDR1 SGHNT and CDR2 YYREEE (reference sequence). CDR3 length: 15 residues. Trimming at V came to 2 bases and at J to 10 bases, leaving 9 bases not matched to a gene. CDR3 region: CASSFGDRGFLEQFF. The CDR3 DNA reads TGTGCCAGCAGCTTTGGGGACAGGGGATTCTTGGAGCAGTTCTTC.

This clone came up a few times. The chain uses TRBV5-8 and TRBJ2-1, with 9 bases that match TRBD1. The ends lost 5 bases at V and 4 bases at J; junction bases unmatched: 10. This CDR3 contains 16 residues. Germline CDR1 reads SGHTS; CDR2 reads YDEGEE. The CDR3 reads CASSRDRVFTYNEQFF. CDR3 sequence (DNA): TGTGCCAGCAGTCGGGACAGGGTTTTTACATACAATGAGCAGTTCTTC.

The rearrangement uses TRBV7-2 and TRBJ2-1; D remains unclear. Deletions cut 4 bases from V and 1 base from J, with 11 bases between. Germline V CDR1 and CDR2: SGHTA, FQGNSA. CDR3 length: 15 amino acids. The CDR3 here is CASSSRQRSYNEQFF. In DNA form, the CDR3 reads TGTGCCAGCAGCTCCCGGCAGCGATCCTACAATGAGCAGTTCTTC. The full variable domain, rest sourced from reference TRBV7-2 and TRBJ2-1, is GAGVSQSPSNKVTEKGKDVELRCDPISGHTALYWYRQSLGQGLEFLIYFQGNSAPDKSGLPSDRFSAERTGGSVSTLTIQRTQQEDSAVYLCASSSRQRSYNEQFFGPGTRLTVL.